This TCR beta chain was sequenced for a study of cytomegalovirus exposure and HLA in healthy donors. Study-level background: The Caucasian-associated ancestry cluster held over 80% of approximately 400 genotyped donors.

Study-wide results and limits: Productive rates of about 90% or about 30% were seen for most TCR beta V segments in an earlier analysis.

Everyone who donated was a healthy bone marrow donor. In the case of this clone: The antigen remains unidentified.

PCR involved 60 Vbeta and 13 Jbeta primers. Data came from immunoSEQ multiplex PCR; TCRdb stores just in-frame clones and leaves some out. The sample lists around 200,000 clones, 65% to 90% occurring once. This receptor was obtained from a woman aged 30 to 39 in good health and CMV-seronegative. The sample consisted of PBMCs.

CDR3 sequence reads: CASSGQGAQHLNTGELFF. The CDR3 DNA is TGCGCCAGCAGCGGACAGGGGGCCCAACATTTAAACACCGGGGAGCTGTTTTTT. This chain connects TRBV5-1 to TRBJ2-2; 11 bases match TRBD1. There are 18 residues in the CDR3. Looked up from germline, CDR1 is SGHRS and CDR2 is YFSETQ. Trimming removed 4 bases from V and 2 bases from J; junction bases left unmatched: 10.